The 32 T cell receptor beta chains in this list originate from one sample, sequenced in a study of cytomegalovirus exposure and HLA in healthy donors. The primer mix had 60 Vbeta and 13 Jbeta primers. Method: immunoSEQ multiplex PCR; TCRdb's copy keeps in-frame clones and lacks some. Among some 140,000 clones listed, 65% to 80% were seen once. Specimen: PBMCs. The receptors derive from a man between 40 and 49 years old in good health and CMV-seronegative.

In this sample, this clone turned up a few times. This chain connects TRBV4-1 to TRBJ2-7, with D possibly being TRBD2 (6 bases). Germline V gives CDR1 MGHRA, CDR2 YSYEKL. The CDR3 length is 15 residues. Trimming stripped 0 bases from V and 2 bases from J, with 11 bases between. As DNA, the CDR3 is TGCGCCAGCAGCCAAGACTGGGGGGAAACCTACGAGCAGTACTTC. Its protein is CASSQDWGETYEQYF.

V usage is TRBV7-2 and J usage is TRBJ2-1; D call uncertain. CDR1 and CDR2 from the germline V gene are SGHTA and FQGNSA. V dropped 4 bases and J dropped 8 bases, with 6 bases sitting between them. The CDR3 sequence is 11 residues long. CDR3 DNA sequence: TGTGCCAGCAGCTCCTATCATGAGCAGTTCTTC. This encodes CASSSYHEQFF.

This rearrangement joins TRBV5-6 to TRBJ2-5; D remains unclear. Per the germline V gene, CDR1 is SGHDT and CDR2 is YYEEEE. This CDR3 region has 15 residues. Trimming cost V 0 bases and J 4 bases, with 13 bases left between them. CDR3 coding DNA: TGTGCCAGCAGCTTGGCCCCAGTTGGTGGAGAGACCCAGTACTTC. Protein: CASSLAPVGGETQYF.

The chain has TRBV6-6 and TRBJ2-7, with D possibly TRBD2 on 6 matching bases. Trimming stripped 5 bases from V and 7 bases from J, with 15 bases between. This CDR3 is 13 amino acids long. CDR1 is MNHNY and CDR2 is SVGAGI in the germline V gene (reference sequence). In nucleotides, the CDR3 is TGTGCCAGCAGTAAGGGGCTCGGGAGTGAGCAGTACTTC. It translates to CASSKGLGSEQYF.

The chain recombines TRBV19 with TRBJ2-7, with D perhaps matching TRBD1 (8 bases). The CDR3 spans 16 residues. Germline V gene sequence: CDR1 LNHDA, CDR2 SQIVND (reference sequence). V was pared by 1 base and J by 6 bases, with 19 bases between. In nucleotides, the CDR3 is TGTGCCAGTAGTATAGGACGGAACAGGGGGACTACCGAGCAGTACTTC. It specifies CASSIGRNRGTTEQYF.

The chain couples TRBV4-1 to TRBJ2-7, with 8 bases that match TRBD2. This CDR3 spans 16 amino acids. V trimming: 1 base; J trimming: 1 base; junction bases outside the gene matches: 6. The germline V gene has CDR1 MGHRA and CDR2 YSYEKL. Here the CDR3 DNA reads TGCGCCAGCAGCCAAGCCGGAACTAGCGGATCCTACGAGCAGTACTTC. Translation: CASSQAGTSGSYEQYF.

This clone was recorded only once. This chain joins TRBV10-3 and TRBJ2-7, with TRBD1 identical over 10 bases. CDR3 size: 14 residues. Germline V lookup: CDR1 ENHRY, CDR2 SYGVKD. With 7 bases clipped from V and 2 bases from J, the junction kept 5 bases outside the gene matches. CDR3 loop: CAITPGQGPYEQYF. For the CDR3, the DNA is TGTGCCATCACTCCGGGACAGGGGCCCTACGAGCAGTACTTC.

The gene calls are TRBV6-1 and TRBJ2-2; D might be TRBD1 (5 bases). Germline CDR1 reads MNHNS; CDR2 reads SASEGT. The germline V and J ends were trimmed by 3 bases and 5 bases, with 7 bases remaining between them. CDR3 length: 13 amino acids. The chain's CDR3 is CASSDRVTGELFF. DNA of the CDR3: TGTGCCAGCAGTGACAGGGTGACCGGGGAGCTGTTTTTT.

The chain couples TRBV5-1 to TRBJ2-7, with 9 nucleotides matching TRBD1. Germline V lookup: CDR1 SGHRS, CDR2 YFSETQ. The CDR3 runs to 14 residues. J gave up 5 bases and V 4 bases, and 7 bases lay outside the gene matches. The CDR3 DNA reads TGCGCCAGCAGCCGGGGACAGGGTGAGAACGAGCAGTACTTC. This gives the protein CASSRGQGENEQYF.

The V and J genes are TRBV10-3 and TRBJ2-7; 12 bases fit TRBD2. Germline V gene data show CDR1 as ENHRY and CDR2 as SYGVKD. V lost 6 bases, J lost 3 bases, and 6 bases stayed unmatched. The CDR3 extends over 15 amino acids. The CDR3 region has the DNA TGTGCCATCAGAGGGACTAGCGGGTTAGACTACGAGCAGTACTTC. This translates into CAIRGTSGLDYEQYF.

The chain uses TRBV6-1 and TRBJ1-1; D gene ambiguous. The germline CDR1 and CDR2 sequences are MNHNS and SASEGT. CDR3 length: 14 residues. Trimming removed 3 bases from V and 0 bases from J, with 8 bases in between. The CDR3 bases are TGTGCCAGCAGTGATGCAGGTCTGAACACTGAAGCTTTCTTT. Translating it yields CASSDAGLNTEAFF.

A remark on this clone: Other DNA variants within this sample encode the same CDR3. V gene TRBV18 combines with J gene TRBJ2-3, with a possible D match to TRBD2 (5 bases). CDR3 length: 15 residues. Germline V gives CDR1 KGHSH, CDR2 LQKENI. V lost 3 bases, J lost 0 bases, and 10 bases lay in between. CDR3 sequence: CASSPDYLSTDTQYF. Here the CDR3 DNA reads TGTGCCAGCTCACCTGACTACCTAAGCACAGATACGCAGTATTTT.

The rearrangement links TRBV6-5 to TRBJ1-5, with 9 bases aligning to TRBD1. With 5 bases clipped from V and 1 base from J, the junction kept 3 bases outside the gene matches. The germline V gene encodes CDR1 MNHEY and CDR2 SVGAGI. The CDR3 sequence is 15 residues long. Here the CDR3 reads CASSRTGASNQPQHF. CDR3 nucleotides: TGTGCCAGCAGTCGGACAGGGGCAAGCAATCAGCCCCAGCATTTT.

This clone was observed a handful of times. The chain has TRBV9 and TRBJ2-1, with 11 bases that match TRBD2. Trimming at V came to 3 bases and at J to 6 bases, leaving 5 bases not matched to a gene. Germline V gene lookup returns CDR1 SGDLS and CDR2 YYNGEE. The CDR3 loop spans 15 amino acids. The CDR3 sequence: CASSAGLAGANEQFF. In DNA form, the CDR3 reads TGTGCCAGCAGCGCCGGACTAGCGGGCGCCAATGAGCAGTTCTTC. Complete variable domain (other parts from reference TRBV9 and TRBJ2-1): DSGVTQTPKHLITATGQRVTLRCSPRSGDLSVYWYQQSLDQGLQFLIQYYNGEERAKGNILERFSAQQFPDLHSELNLSSLELGDSALYFCASSAGLAGANEQFFGPGTRLTVL.

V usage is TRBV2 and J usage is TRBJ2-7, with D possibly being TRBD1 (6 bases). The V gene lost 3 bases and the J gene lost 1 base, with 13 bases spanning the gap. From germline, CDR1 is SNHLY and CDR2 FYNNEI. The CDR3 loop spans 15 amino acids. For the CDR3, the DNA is TGTGCCAGCAGTGAGGGGGCCTCCTTATCCTACGAGCAGTACTTC. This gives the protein CASSEGASLSYEQYF.

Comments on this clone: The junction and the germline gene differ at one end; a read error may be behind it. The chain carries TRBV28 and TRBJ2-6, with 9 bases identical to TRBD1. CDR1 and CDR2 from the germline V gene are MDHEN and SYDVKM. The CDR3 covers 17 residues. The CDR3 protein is CASNPGDRVSGANVLTF. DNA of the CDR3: TGTGCCAGCAACCCTGGGGACAGGGTCTCTGGAGCCAACGTCCTGACTTTC.

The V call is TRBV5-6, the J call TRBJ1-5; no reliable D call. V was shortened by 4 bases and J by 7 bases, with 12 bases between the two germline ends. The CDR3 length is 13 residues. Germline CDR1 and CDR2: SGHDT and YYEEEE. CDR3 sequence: CASSLGEDQPQHF. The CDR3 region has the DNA TGTGCCAGCAGCCTCGGGGAGGACCAGCCCCAGCATTTT.

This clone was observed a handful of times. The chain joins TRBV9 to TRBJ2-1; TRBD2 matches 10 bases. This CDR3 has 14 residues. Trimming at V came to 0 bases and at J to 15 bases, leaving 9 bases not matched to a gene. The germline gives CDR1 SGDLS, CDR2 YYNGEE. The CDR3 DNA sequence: TGTGCCAGCAGCGTAGGTGGTGCAGCGGGAGGGCCGTTCTTC. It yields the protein CASSVGGAAGGPFF.

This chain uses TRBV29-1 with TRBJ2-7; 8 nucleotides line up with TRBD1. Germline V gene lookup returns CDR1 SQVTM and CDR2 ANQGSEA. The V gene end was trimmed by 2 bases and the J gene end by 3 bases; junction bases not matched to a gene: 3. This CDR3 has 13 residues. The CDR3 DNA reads TGCAGCGTTGAACTAGGACAGGGCTACGAGCAGTACTTC. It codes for CSVELGQGYEQYF.

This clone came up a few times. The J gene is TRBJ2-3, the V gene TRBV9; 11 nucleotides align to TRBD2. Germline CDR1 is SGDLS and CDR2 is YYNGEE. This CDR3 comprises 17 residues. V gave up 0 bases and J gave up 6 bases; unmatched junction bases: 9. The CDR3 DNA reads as TGTGCCAGCAGCGTAGTCGGGCTAGCGGGAGGAAGGGATACGCAGTATTTT. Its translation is CASSVVGLAGGRDTQYF.

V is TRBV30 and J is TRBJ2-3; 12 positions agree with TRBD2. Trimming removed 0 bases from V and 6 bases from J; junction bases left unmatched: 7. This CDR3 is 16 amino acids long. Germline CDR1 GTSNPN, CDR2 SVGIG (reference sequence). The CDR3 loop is CAWSVPLAGGADTQYF. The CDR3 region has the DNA TGTGCCTGGAGTGTACCCCTAGCGGGGGGGGCTGATACGCAGTATTTT.

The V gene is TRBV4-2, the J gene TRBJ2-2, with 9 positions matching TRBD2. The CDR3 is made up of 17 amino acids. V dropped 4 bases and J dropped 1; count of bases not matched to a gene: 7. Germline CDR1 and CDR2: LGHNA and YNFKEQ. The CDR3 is CASSRQGLAWNTGELFF. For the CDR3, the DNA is TGTGCCAGCAGCCGACAAGGACTAGCGTGGAACACCGGGGAGCTGTTTTTT.

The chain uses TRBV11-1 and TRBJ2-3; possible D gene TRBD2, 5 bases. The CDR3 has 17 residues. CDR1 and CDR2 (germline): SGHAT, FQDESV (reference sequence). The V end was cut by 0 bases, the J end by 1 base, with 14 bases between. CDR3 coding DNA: TGTGCCAGCAGCTTAGCGATGGGAGTGACCCGCACAGATACGCAGTATTTT. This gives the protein CASSLAMGVTRTDTQYF.

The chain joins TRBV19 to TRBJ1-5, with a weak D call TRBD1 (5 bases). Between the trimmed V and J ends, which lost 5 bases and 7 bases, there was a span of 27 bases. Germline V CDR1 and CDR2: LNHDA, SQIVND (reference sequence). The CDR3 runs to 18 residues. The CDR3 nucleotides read TGTGCCAGTAGTTTAAGACTCCCGGGAGCTCCTCCAGGGCAGCCCCAGCATTTT. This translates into CASSLRLPGAPPGQPQHF.

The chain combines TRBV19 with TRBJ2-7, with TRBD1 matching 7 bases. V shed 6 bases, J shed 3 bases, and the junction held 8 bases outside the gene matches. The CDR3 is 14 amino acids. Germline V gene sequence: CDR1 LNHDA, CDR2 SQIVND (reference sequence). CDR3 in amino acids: CASSLQQGYYEQYF. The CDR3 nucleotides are TGTGCCAGTAGCCTTCAACAGGGGTACTACGAGCAGTACTTC.

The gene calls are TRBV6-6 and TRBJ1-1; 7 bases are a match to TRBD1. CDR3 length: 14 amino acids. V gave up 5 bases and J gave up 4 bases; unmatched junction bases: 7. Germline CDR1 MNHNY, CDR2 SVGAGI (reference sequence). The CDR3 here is CASSNLNRGTEAFF. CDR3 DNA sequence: TGTGCCAGCAGTAACCTGAACAGGGGCACTGAAGCTTTCTTT.

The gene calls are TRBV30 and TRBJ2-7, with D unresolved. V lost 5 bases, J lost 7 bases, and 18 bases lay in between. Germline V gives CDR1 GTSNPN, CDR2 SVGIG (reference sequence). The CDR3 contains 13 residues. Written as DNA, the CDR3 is TGTGCCTGGTCGGCAGGTTTGGGTACTGAGCAGTACTTC. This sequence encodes CAWSAGLGTEQYF. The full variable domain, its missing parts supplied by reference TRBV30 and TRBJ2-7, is SQTIHQWPATLVQPVGSPLSLECTVEGTSNPNLYWYRQAAGRGLQLLFYSVGIGQISSEVPQNLSASRPQDRQFILSSKKLLLSDSGFYLCAWSAGLGTEQYFGPGTRLTVT.

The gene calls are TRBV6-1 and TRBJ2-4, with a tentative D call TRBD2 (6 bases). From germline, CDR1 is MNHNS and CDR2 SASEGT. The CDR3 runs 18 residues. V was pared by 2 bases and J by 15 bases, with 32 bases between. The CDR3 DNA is TGTGCCAGCAGTGAAAGCCCGACTGGGGGGACCCGAAGGAGCACGCGGTACTTC. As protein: CASSESPTGGTRRSTRYF.

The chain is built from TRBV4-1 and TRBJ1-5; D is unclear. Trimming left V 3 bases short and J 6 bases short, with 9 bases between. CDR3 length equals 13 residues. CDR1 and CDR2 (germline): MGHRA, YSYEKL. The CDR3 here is CASSHPNSQPQHF. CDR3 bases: TGCGCCAGCAGCCACCCCAACAGTCAGCCCCAGCATTTT.

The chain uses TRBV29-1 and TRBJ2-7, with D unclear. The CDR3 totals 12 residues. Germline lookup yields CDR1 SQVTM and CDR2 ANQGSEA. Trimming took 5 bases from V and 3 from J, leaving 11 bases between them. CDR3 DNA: TGCAGCGTTAACGACGGAGTCTACGAGCAGTACTTC. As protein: CSVNDGVYEQYF.

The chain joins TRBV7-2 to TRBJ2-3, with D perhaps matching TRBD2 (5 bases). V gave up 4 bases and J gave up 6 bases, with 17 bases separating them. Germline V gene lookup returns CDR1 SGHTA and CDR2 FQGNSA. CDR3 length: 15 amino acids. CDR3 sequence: CASSSHGGSADTQYF. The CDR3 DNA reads TGTGCCAGCAGCTCTCATGGAGGCTCGGCGGATACGCAGTATTTT.

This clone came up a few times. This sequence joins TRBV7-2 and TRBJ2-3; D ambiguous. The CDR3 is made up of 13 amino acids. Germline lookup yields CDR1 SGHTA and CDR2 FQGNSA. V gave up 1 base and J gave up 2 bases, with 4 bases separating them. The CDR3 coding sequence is TGTGCCAGCAGCTTAGATAACACAGATACGCAGTATTTT. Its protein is CASSLDNTDTQYF.